The 17 T cell receptor beta chains given below trace back to one sample, sequenced in a study of blood T cell repertoires in COVID-19. Only in-frame clones appear in the TCRdb table, and some are missing; sequencing was by immunoSEQ multiplex PCR. The repertoire holds 280,000 or so clones, with around 92% as singletons. Sample: PBMCs or T cells enriched from blood (not recorded which). These receptors came from a woman aged 45-59 years who had been exposed to COVID-19.

The J gene is TRBJ2-3, the V gene TRBV21-1; the D segment call TRBD2 is taken from the table without a DNA check. TRBV21-1 is a pseudogene. CDR3 length: 18 amino acids. Here the CDR3 reads CASSKIYDGGGATDTQYF. The CDR3, as DNA: TGTGCCAGCAGCAAAATCTATGATGGCGGGGGGGCAACAGATACGCAGTATTTT.

For the CDR3, the DNA is TGTGCCAGCAGTGAAGGGCTACAGAGGAACACTGAAGCTTTCTTT. Its translation: CASSEGLQRNTEAFF. The rearrangement links TRBV2 to TRBJ1-1; D not certain. V lost 1 base, J lost 1 base, and 10 bases lay in between. The germline V gene encodes CDR1 SNHLY and CDR2 FYNNEI. CDR3 length: 15 amino acids.

This sequence joins TRBV2 and TRBJ1-1; 10 nucleotides line up with TRBD1. Germline lookup yields CDR1 SNHLY and CDR2 FYNNEI. The CDR3 runs to 14 residues. V shed 4 bases, J shed 4 bases, and the junction held 3 bases outside the gene matches. CDR3 residues: CASSGDRGATEAFF. The CDR3 DNA sequence: TGTGCCAGCAGTGGGGACAGGGGAGCCACTGAAGCTTTCTTT.

For this clone: Additional DNA sequences in this sample encode the identical CDR3. This chain links TRBV7-2 with TRBJ2-5, with TRBD2 matching 9 bases. The CDR3 has 15 residues. The ends lost 2 bases at V and 2 bases at J; junction bases unmatched: 3. Germline loops: CDR1 SGHTA, CDR2 FQGNSA. The CDR3 DNA reads TGTGCCAGCAGCTTACTAGCGGGGATACAAGAGACCCAGTACTTC. Translation gives CASSLLAGIQETQYF.

V gene TRBV5-4 combines with J gene TRBJ2-3; tentative D call: TRBD2 (5 bases). V was clipped by 3 bases and J by 6 bases, with 17 bases between them. CDR1 is SGHNT and CDR2 is YYREEE in the germline V gene (reference sequence). The CDR3 loop spans 15 amino acids. DNA for the CDR3: TGTGCCAGCAGCTACGATTCGGGGAAAAGGGATACGCAGTATTTT. Translating gives CASSYDSGKRDTQYF.

This clone was seen a single time. The chain uses TRBV9 and TRBJ2-7; TRBD2 might be the D (5 bases). This CDR3 has 14 residues. Trimming removed 0 bases from V and 6 bases from J, with 13 bases in between. Germline V gene lookup returns CDR1 SGDLS and CDR2 YYNGEE. The CDR3 nucleotides are TGTGCCAGCAGCGTAGATCCGGGCGAGGGCGAGCAGTACTTC. Its translation: CASSVDPGEGEQYF.

CDR3 DNA sequence: TGTGCCAGCAGCCGGGACAGGGCCTACGAGCAGTACTTC. This sequence encodes CASSRDRAYEQYF. V is TRBV3-1 (or the pseudogene TRBV3-2) and J is TRBJ2-7, with 9 bases that match TRBD1. Germline trimming cut 4 bases from V and 2 bases from J; bases unmatched to any gene: 0. From germline, CDR1 is LGHDT and CDR2 YNNKEL (reference sequence). The CDR3 has 13 residues.

The CDR3 region is CASSQTGGGTDTQYF. CDR3 bases: TGCGCCAGCAGCCAGACAGGGGGCGGGACAGATACGCAGTATTTT. This chain connects TRBV4-1 to TRBJ2-3, with TRBD1 matching 10 bases. Trimming cost V 3 bases and J 3 bases; bases outside gene matches: 3. There are 15 residues in the CDR3. Germline V gene lookup returns CDR1 MGHRA and CDR2 YSYEKL.

The CDR3 region is CARRRDNQETQYF. CDR3 DNA sequence: TGCGCCCGCCGTCGGGACAACCAAGAGACCCAGTACTTC. This chain links TRBV23-1 with TRBJ2-5; possible D gene TRBD1, 6 bases. TRBV23-1 is marked as an open reading frame, function uncertain. V gave up 11 bases and J gave up 0 bases, with 13 bases separating them. This CDR3 is 13 amino acids long.

This rearrangement joins TRBV4-1 to TRBJ1-2; no reliable D call. V lost 4 bases and J 0 bases, leaving 15 bases between the germline ends. Germline V gene data show CDR1 as MGHRA and CDR2 as YSYEKL. The CDR3 length is 16 residues. CDR3 DNA sequence: TGCGCCAGCAGCCCCGACGGGGAATCTCCTAACTATGGCTACACCTTC. It is translated as CASSPDGESPNYGYTF.

The chain has TRBV4-2 and TRBJ2-3; the match to TRBD2 covers 10 bases. Germline-derived CDR1 and CDR2 are LGHNA and YNFKEQ. Germline trimming cut 1 base from V and 6 bases from J; bases unmatched to any gene: 10. The CDR3 has 17 residues. The CDR3 DNA reads TGTGCCAGCAGCCAAGTAGGCAGCGGGGGGGAGTGGGATACGCAGTATTTT. Encoded protein: CASSQVGSGGEWDTQYF.

The V and J genes are TRBV10-3 and TRBJ2-5; 13 nucleotides align to TRBD2. V lost 6 bases to trimming and J lost 2 bases; unmatched junction nucleotides: 6. Germline V gene sequence: CDR1 ENHRY, CDR2 SYGVKD. The CDR3 loop spans 16 amino acids. CDR3 DNA: TGTGCCATCAGCCCCAGACTAGCGGGGGGACAAGAGACCCAGTACTTC. It is translated as CAISPRLAGGQETQYF.

The chain combines TRBV4-2 with TRBJ1-2; no reliable D call. In germline, CDR1 is LGHNA, CDR2 YNFKEQ. The CDR3 loop spans 14 amino acids. V lost 4 bases and J lost 1, with 10 bases in between. CDR3 sequence reads: CASSPLGDNYGYTF. CDR3 DNA sequence: TGTGCCAGCAGCCCTCTCGGGGATAACTATGGCTACACCTTC.

The V and J genes are TRBV2 and TRBJ2-7, with 7 bases aligning to TRBD1. The CDR3 runs to 16 residues. The V and J ends lost 7 bases and 1 base, in that order; junction bases with no gene match: 13. Germline V CDR1 and CDR2: SNHLY, FYNNEI. The CDR3 region has the DNA TGTGCCAGCACTATGGATGGGGGACAGCCATCCTACGAGCAGTACTTC. It codes for CASTMDGGQPSYEQYF. Variable domain in full (rest from reference TRBV2 and TRBJ2-7): EPEVTQTPSHQVTQMGQEVILRCVPISNHLYFYWYRQILGQKVEFLVSFYNNEISEKSEIFDDQFSVERPDGSNFTLKIRSTKLEDSAMYFCASTMDGGQPSYEQYFGPGTRLTVT.

Only one count was recorded for this clone. The chain is built from TRBV19 and TRBJ2-1; D is perhaps TRBD1 (5 bases). Between the trimmed V and J ends, which lost 3 bases and 3 bases, there was a span of 15 bases. This CDR3 spans 16 amino acids. Per the germline V gene, CDR1 is LNHDA and CDR2 is SQIVND (reference sequence). The CDR3 sequence is CASSIRQGTVYNEQFF. CDR3 DNA sequence: TGTGCCAGTAGTATCAGGCAGGGTACCGTCTACAATGAGCAGTTCTTC.

J is TRBJ2-7 and V is TRBV3-1 (or the pseudogene TRBV3-2), with 7 positions matching TRBD1. This CDR3 contains 14 residues. Looked up from germline, CDR1 is LGHDT and CDR2 is YNNKEL (reference sequence). V trimming: 4 bases; J trimming: 3 bases; junction bases outside the gene matches: 6. The CDR3 sequence is CASSRQGELYEQYF. In DNA, the CDR3 is TGTGCCAGCAGCCGACAGGGTGAACTCTACGAGCAGTACTTC.

This clone was observed at least ten times. The chain employs TRBV29-1 and TRBJ2-5, with D tentatively TRBD2 (5 bases). This CDR3 contains 13 residues. Germline-derived CDR1 and CDR2 are SQVTM and ANQGSEA. Trimming left V 7 bases short and J 5 bases short, with 17 bases between. The CDR3 region is CSAQFASQETQYF. DNA for the CDR3: TGCAGCGCCCAATTCGCTAGCCAGGAGACCCAGTACTTC.